The entry that follows covers one T cell receptor beta chain sequence. This sample stems from a study of cytomegalovirus exposure and HLA in healthy donors. Both 60 Vbeta primers and 13 Jbeta primers went into the PCR. The repertoire was sequenced with immunoSEQ multiplex PCR; TCRdb's copy has only in-frame clones and lacks some. The table has under 200,000 clones, 75% seen once. Germline-derived CDR1 and CDR2 are LNHNV and YYDKDF (reference sequence). The CDR3 runs 12 residues. V lost 2 bases to trimming and J lost 3 bases, with 5 bases between them. This sequence originates from a male donor in good health and CMV-seronegative. Material for sequencing was PBMCs. The V gene is TRBV15, the J gene TRBJ2-7, with a weak D call TRBD1 (5 bases). The CDR3 DNA sequence: TGTGCCACCAGCAGACAGGGCTACGAGCAGTACTTC. Protein sequence: CATSRQGYEQYF.